This T cell receptor beta chain comes out of a study of PD-1 blockade in mismatch repair-deficient tumors. Across the whole study: Patients had around 11 mismatch repair-deficient cancer types and were previously treated and progressing.

Produced via immunoSEQ multiplex PCR; TCRdb's table is partial and in-frame only. This repertoire shows 77,000 or so clones, approximately 81% found once; its top ten account for over 4.5%. J gave up 9 bases and V 3 bases, and 11 bases lay outside the gene matches. Germline CDR1 and CDR2: SGHKS and YYEKEE (reference sequence). CDR3 size: 15 residues. The TCR originated in an adult with mismatch repair-deficient cancer. The chain combines TRBV5-5 with TRBJ2-1, with 8 bases aligning to TRBD1. This specimen consisted of peripheral blood, obtained 44 weeks after starting pembrolizumab. DNA of the CDR3: TGTGCCAGCAGCTCACCCAGGGGGCTTAACGCTGAGCAGTTCTTC. Translation: CASSSPRGLNAEQFF.